Below, 18 T cell receptor beta chains from the same sample are listed, as sequenced in a study of blood T cell repertoires in COVID-19. Using immunoSEQ multiplex PCR, the repertoire was profiled, and TCRdb retains in-frame clones only, with some absent. The sample lists around 99,000 clones, about 89% occurring once. The sequenced sample was peripheral blood. These receptors all stem from a man aged 35-49 years with active or convalescent COVID-19.

This chain joins TRBV7-2 and TRBJ2-1; 12 bases line up with TRBD2. The germline CDR1 and CDR2 sequences are SGHTA and FQGNSA. The CDR3 loop spans 13 amino acids. V lost 4 bases to trimming and J lost 9 bases; unmatched junction nucleotides: 1. CDR3 region: CASSSSGRGEQFF. CDR3 nucleotides: TGTGCCAGCAGCTCTAGCGGGAGGGGTGAGCAGTTCTTC.

The chain links TRBV5-6 to TRBJ1-2; D possibly corresponds to TRBD1 (6 bases). Germline V gene sequence: CDR1 SGHDT, CDR2 YYEEEE. The CDR3 runs 17 residues. The ends were cut back, 0 bases at V and 0 bases at J, with 15 bases in the middle. The CDR3 region has the DNA TGTGCCAGCAGCTTGGCGGTTGGACAGCAGGCTAACTATGGCTACACCTTC. It encodes CASSLAVGQQANYGYTF.

The rearrangement joins TRBV7-7 to TRBJ1-5, with D perhaps matching TRBD1 (6 bases). Germline CDR1 SSHAT, CDR2 FNYEAQ (reference sequence). The V gene lost 4 bases and the J gene lost 2 bases, with 9 bases spanning the gap. CDR3 length equals 14 residues. CDR3 DNA: TGTGCCAGCAGCTCTCACAGGGGCAATCAGCCCCAGCATTTT. As protein: CASSSHRGNQPQHF.

The chain is built from TRBV7-9 and TRBJ2-3, with 8 bases that match TRBD1. The trim removed 4 bases at V and 5 bases at J, leaving 14 bases unmatched. The length of the CDR3 is 17 residues. Germline CDR1 reads SEHNR; CDR2 reads FQNEAQ (reference sequence). Here the CDR3 reads CASSSGETGVTGDTQYF. The DNA for the CDR3 is TGTGCCAGCAGCTCAGGGGAGACAGGGGTTACAGGAGATACGCAGTATTTT.

The chain joins TRBV13 to TRBJ1-1; no firm D call. Trimming stripped 2 bases from V and 6 bases from J, with 10 bases between. CDR1 is PRHDT, CDR2 FYEKMQ, per germline (reference sequence). This CDR3 spans 13 amino acids. The CDR3 loop is CASSLRVVPEAFF. The CDR3 DNA follows: TGTGCCAGCAGCTTAAGAGTGGTTCCTGAAGCTTTCTTT.

The V and J genes are TRBV30 and TRBJ2-7; TRBD1 is a possible D gene (6 bases). The CDR3 covers 14 residues. Germline values: CDR1 GTSNPN, CDR2 SVGIG (reference sequence). V lost 1 base and J 7 bases, leaving 17 bases between the germline ends. CDR3 coding DNA: TGTGCCTGGAGTGCGGCAGGGACAACCGAGGAGCAGTACTTC. It yields the protein CAWSAAGTTEEQYF.

This clone occurred once. The rearrangement links TRBV7-3 to TRBJ2-3, with D maybe TRBD1 (6 bases). Trimming removed 6 bases from V and 2 bases from J, with 18 bases in between. The CDR3 has 16 amino acids. Per the germline V gene, CDR1 is SGHTA and CDR2 is FQGTGA. The CDR3 sequence: CASSKDGPGATDTQYF. The CDR3 nucleotides read TGTGCCAGCAGTAAAGATGGACCAGGGGCCACAGATACGCAGTATTTT.

The chain recombines TRBV20-1 with TRBJ1-1, with no clear D. This CDR3 contains 11 residues. V gave up 5 bases and J gave up 4 bases, with 8 bases separating them. CDR1 is DFQATT, CDR2 SNEGSKA, per germline (reference sequence). This CDR3 reads CSAEFGTEAFF. As DNA, the CDR3 is TGCAGTGCTGAGTTTGGCACTGAAGCTTTCTTT.

The rearrangement joins TRBV30 to TRBJ2-7; 8 bases fit TRBD1. Germline lookup yields CDR1 GTSNPN and CDR2 SVGIG (reference sequence). The CDR3 totals 12 residues. V shed 7 bases and J 3 bases; nucleotides not matched to a gene: 5. This chain's CDR3 is CASGQGIYEQYF. CDR3 bases: TGTGCCTCAGGACAGGGTATCTACGAGCAGTACTTC.

This rearrangement joins TRBV19 to TRBJ1-1; the match to TRBD1 covers 9 bases. The CDR3 extends over 14 amino acids. Germline CDR1 and CDR2: LNHDA and SQIVND (reference sequence). V trimming: 10 bases; J trimming: 4 bases; junction bases outside the gene matches: 10. CDR3 in DNA: TGTGCCACCGATAAGGACAGGGGAGGCACTGAAGCTTTCTTT. It translates to CATDKDRGGTEAFF. Complete variable domain (other parts from reference TRBV19 and TRBJ1-1): DGGITQSPKYLFRKEGQNVTLSCEQNLNHDAMYWYRQDPGQGLRLIYYSQIVNDFQKGDIAEGYSVSREKKESFPLTVTSAQKNPTAFYLCATDKDRGGTEAFFGQGTRLTVV.

The rearrangement links TRBV21-1 to TRBJ1-2. TRBV21-1 is a documented pseudogene. CDR3 length equals 14 residues. Here the CDR3 reads CASRGRDTPYGYTF. The DNA of the CDR3 is TGTGCCAGCAGGGGGAGGGACACTCCCTATGGCTACACCTTC.

Ten or more counts support this clone. This chain links TRBV10-2 with TRBJ1-3; D is unclear. Germline V CDR1 and CDR2: WSHSY, SAAADI. The ends were cut back, 3 bases at V and 2 bases at J, with 2 bases in the middle. The CDR3 sequence is 12 residues long. The CDR3 coding sequence is TGCGCCAGCAGTGACGCTGGAAACACCATATATTTT. It specifies CASSDAGNTIYF.

The chain is built from TRBV9 and TRBJ1-2; D is unresolved. The CDR3 is 12 residues long. Deletions cut 4 bases from V and 8 bases from J, with 12 bases between. Per the germline V gene, CDR1 is SGDLS and CDR2 is YYNGEE. CDR3 coding DNA: TGTGCCAGCAGCACCTACCCTTGGGGCTACACCTTC. This codes for CASSTYPWGYTF.

This chain uses TRBV30 with TRBJ1-2, with 11 bases that match TRBD1. The J segment lost 5 bases and the V segment lost 0 bases, leaving 11 bases of the junction unmatched. The length of the CDR3 is 17 residues. Germline V gene sequence: CDR1 GTSNPN, CDR2 SVGIG (reference sequence). CDR3 in DNA: TGTGCCTGGAGTGTAGGACAGGGGGCGCGGGTAGGATATGGCTACACCTTC. Amino acid sequence: CAWSVGQGARVGYGYTF. The full variable domain, its missing parts supplied by reference TRBV30 and TRBJ1-2, is SQTIHQWPATLVQPVGSPLSLECTVEGTSNPNLYWYRQAAGRGLQLLFYSVGIGQISSEVPQNLSASRPQDRQFILSSKKLLLSDSGFYLCAWSVGQGARVGYGYTFGSGTRLTVV.

The chain has TRBV6-6 and TRBJ2-7; possible D gene TRBD2, 6 bases. The V end lost 2 bases, the J end lost 2 bases, and 7 bases lay between the germline ends. This CDR3 is 13 amino acids long. CDR1 MNHNY and CDR2 SVGAGI come from the germline V gene (reference sequence). The CDR3 sequence is CASSYPGAYEQYF. The CDR3 coding sequence is TGTGCCAGCAGTTACCCGGGGGCCTACGAGCAGTACTTC.

Only a few counts were recorded for this clone. The V call is TRBV5-1, the J call TRBJ2-7; D might be TRBD2 (5 bases). This CDR3 is 13 amino acids long. The germline CDR1 and CDR2 sequences are SGHRS and YFSETQ. Trimming cost V 0 bases and J 3 bases, with 7 bases left between them. This chain's CDR3 is CASSLVAGYEQYF. The CDR3 nucleotides are TGCGCCAGCAGCTTGGTGGCGGGCTACGAGCAGTACTTC.

The V gene is TRBV18, the J gene TRBJ2-7, with D tentatively TRBD2 (6 bases). The CDR3 spans 15 residues. The germline V gene encodes CDR1 KGHSH and CDR2 LQKENI. Between the trimmed V and J ends, which lost 5 bases and 3 bases, there was a span of 17 bases. The CDR3 region has the DNA TGTGCCAGCTCATATCGGCCGGAGGGCGTCTACGAGCAGTACTTC. Its translation: CASSYRPEGVYEQYF.

The table lists this clone with a count of one. V is TRBV3-1 (or the pseudogene TRBV3-2) and J is TRBJ2-6; D remains unclear. This CDR3 is built from 14 residues. The germline gives CDR1 LGHDT, CDR2 YNNKEL (reference sequence). The V end was cut by 0 bases, the J end by 4 bases, with 4 bases between. The CDR3 sequence: CASSQDLGANVLTF. CDR3 DNA sequence: TGTGCCAGCAGCCAAGATCTGGGGGCCAACGTCCTGACTTTC.